This T cell receptor beta chain is drawn from a study of tissue T cells after allogeneic stem cell transplantation. This clone appeared a single time. Profiled with immunoSEQ multiplex PCR; TCRdb holds only in-frame clones, not every one. The sample contains over a thousand clones, roughly 44% of which appear only once. The V and J ends lost 5 bases and 3 bases respectively, with 14 bases between them. The CDR3 has 14 residues. Per germline, CDR1 MNHEY and CDR2 SVGAGI. Here the sequenced sample was esophageal tissue, taken at autopsy. The TCR was taken from a female patient aged 40-69 years with steroid-refractory graft-versus-host disease after an allogeneic stem cell transplant. Some of the T cells might come from the graft donor. The V and J genes are TRBV6-5 and TRBJ2-7; D may match TRBD1 or TRBD2 (5 bases each). In nucleotides, the CDR3 is TGTGCCAGCAGTACCCGGGGCTCACACTACGAGCAGTACTTC. This encodes CASSTRGSHYEQYF.